The entry below describes one T cell receptor (beta chain). There are 16 residues in the CDR3. Germline values: CDR1 MGHRA, CDR2 YSYEKL. V dropped 4 bases and J dropped 4; count of bases not matched to a gene: 11. These data come from a study of blood T cell repertoires in COVID-19. Study background: T cells, B-cell-depleted T cells, or PBMCs supplied cDNA or gDNA.

TCRdb keeps only in-frame clones here, not all; method: immunoSEQ multiplex PCR. The table lists about 190,000 clones, approximately 90% of them singletons. This chain links TRBV4-1 with TRBJ2-3, with 7 nucleotides matching TRBD1. This clonotype originated in a woman aged 40 to 50 in a cohort exposed to, infected with or recovered from COVID-19 (not recorded which). Sequencing was performed on PBMCs or T cells enriched from blood (not recorded which). The CDR3 DNA follows: TGCGCCAGCAGCCGTTCTCGGACAGGAACGGCAGATACGCAGTATTTT. Translation gives CASSRSRTGTADTQYF.